These T cell receptor beta chains were read from a single sample in a study of blood T cells in healthy people across ages. TCRdb reanalysed the 5' RACE reads using MiXCR and keeps one entry per CDR3 protein. The data contain approximately 800,000 distinct CDR3 sequences, 53% of them seen just once; the ten biggest clones take up about 42%. Specimen: blood. These receptors originate from a man older than 75 in good health. Each CDR3 is given with its conserved first and last residue. A D gene is named only where the DNA matches it firmly. Not all rows give a size; the values are once, few, many and, for expanded clones, a class.

d_gene: -; abundance: few; j_gene: TRBJ2-5; v_gene: TRBV29-1; CDR3nt: TGCAGCGTTGAAGATTCGCCAGGGGACCAGTACTTC; CDR3aa: CSVEDSPGDQYF
d_gene: -; abundance: few; j_gene: TRBJ2-7; v_gene: TRBV9; CDR3nt: TGTGCCAGCAGCGCCCGCAGCCCCTCCTACGAGCAGTACTTC; CDR3aa: CASSARSPSYEQYF
d_gene: -; abundance: few; j_gene: TRBJ1-2; v_gene: TRBV5-1; CDR3nt: TGCGCCAGCAGCTTGGAAGGGGCCACCTATGGCTACACCTTC; CDR3aa: CASSLEGATYGYTF
d_gene: -; abundance: -; j_gene: TRBJ2-1; v_gene: TRBV20-1; CDR3nt: TGCAGTGCTAGAGATGGGCAGGCCTCAGCCTACGAGCAGTTCTTC; CDR3aa: CSARDGQASAYEQFF
d_gene: -; abundance: -; j_gene: TRBJ2-5; v_gene: TRBV18; CDR3nt: TGTGCCAGCTCACCCTTTGGGGGTAGAGGATCAGAAGAGACCCAGTACTTC; CDR3aa: CASSPFGGRGSEETQYF
d_gene: -; abundance: -; j_gene: TRBJ2-3; v_gene: TRBV9; CDR3nt: TGTGCCAGCAGCGCCCCCGGAATTATGGGTACGCAGTATTTT; CDR3aa: CASSAPGIMGTQYF
d_gene: -; abundance: -; j_gene: TRBJ1-4; v_gene: TRBV14; CDR3nt: TGTGCCAGCAGCCAAGTGGATGGTGCAACTAATGAAAAACTGTTTTTT; CDR3aa: CASSQVDGATNEKLFF
d_gene: -; abundance: few; j_gene: TRBJ2-3; v_gene: TRBV29-1; CDR3nt: TGCAGCGTTGAAGAAAAGGGGACAGATACGCAGTATTTT; CDR3aa: CSVEEKGTDTQYF
d_gene: -; abundance: -; j_gene: TRBJ1-2; v_gene: TRBV27; CDR3nt: TGTGCCAGCAGGACCAGAGAAAACTATGGCTACACCTTC; CDR3aa: CASRTRENYGYTF
d_gene: TRBD2; abundance: -; j_gene: TRBJ2-7; v_gene: TRBV6-1; CDR3nt: TGTGCCAGCAGTGGGGGACTAGCGGGTCCCTCCTACGAGCAGTACTTC; CDR3aa: CASSGGLAGPSYEQYF
d_gene: -; abundance: -; j_gene: TRBJ2-2; v_gene: TRBV12-3/TRBV12-4; CDR3nt: TGTGCCAGCATCCGGACGCCACGCGGGGAGCTGTTTTTT; CDR3aa: CASIRTPRGELFF
d_gene: -; abundance: -; j_gene: TRBJ1-2; v_gene: TRBV29-1; CDR3nt: TGCAGCGTTGAGTCGGGGCCTGGGGGCTACACCTTC; CDR3aa: CSVESGPGGYTF
d_gene: TRBD2; abundance: few; j_gene: TRBJ2-4; v_gene: TRBV20-1; CDR3nt: TGCAGTGCTGGTTATAGCGGGAGCCCGAAAAACATTCAGTACTTC; CDR3aa: CSAGYSGSPKNIQYF
d_gene: -; abundance: -; j_gene: TRBJ2-7; v_gene: TRBV20-1; CDR3nt: TGCAGTGCTACTAATGGCGGTGTCTACGAGCAGTACTTC; CDR3aa: CSATNGGVYEQYF
d_gene: TRBD1; abundance: few; j_gene: TRBJ2-7; v_gene: TRBV18; CDR3nt: TGTGCCAGCTGCCGGTCTATCGGGACAGGGGTTTCCGAGCAGTACTTC; CDR3aa: CASCRSIGTGVSEQYF
d_gene: TRBD1; abundance: -; j_gene: TRBJ1-2; v_gene: TRBV7-9; CDR3nt: TGTGCCAGCACCCTGACAGGGGTCGACTATGGCTACACCTTC; CDR3aa: CASTLTGVDYGYTF
d_gene: TRBD2; abundance: -; j_gene: TRBJ2-1; v_gene: TRBV9; CDR3nt: TGTGCCAGTCGAGGGGGGACTAGCGGGAGAGGGGGGTACAATGAGCAGTTCTTC; CDR3aa: CASRGGTSGRGGYNEQFF
d_gene: -; abundance: many; j_gene: TRBJ1-2; v_gene: TRBV27; CDR3nt: TGTGCCAGCAGTGTACAGCCGAACTATGGCTACACCTTC; CDR3aa: CASSVQPNYGYTF
d_gene: -; abundance: few; j_gene: TRBJ1-4; v_gene: TRBV6-2/TRBV6-3; CDR3nt: TGTGCCAGCAGCTCGATACAGTCAACTAATGAAAAACTGTTTTTT; CDR3aa: CASSSIQSTNEKLFF
d_gene: -; abundance: -; j_gene: TRBJ2-5; v_gene: TRBV12-3/TRBV12-4; CDR3nt: TGTGCCAGCAGTGAAGGACGCATACAAGAGACCCAGTACTTC; CDR3aa: CASSEGRIQETQYF
d_gene: -; abundance: few; j_gene: TRBJ2-5; v_gene: TRBV3-1; CDR3nt: TGTGCCAGCAGCCAAGATCCCAGGAGGGAGACCCAGTACTTC; CDR3aa: CASSQDPRRETQYF
d_gene: -; abundance: few; j_gene: TRBJ1-1; v_gene: TRBV5-1; CDR3nt: TGCGCCAGCAGCTTGGAAAGGGCAGGCACTGAAGCTTTCTTT; CDR3aa: CASSLERAGTEAFF
d_gene: -; abundance: few; j_gene: TRBJ2-4; v_gene: TRBV7-2; CDR3nt: TGTGCCAGCAGCTCTTGGACAGCCAAAAACATTCAGTACTTC; CDR3aa: CASSSWTAKNIQYF
d_gene: -; abundance: -; j_gene: TRBJ2-1; v_gene: TRBV5-1; CDR3nt: TGCGCCAGCAGCTTGACCGGCCCCACGAAGGATGAGCAGTTCTTC; CDR3aa: CASSLTGPTKDEQFF
d_gene: -; abundance: few; j_gene: TRBJ2-1; v_gene: TRBV18; CDR3nt: TGTGCCAGCTCCCGAGACTACTACAATGAGCAGTTCTTC; CDR3aa: CASSRDYYNEQFF
d_gene: -; abundance: -; j_gene: TRBJ2-5; v_gene: TRBV20-1; CDR3nt: TGCAGTGCCCGATTCGGGACCACGTACCAAGAGACCCAGTACTTC; CDR3aa: CSARFGTTYQETQYF
d_gene: TRBD1; abundance: -; j_gene: TRBJ2-6; v_gene: TRBV7-9; CDR3nt: TGTGCCAGCAGCCCAGGGGGCCGCTCTGGGGCCAACGTCCTGACTTTC; CDR3aa: CASSPGGRSGANVLTF
d_gene: -; abundance: -; j_gene: TRBJ1-5; v_gene: TRBV15; CDR3nt: TGTGCCACCAGCAGAGATCAACAGGGCGGGATCAATCAGCCCCAGCATTTT; CDR3aa: CATSRDQQGGINQPQHF
d_gene: -; abundance: few; j_gene: TRBJ2-5; v_gene: TRBV5-1; CDR3nt: TGCGCCAGCAGCTTGTGGGGGGCCTCGTACCAAGAGACCCAGTACTTC; CDR3aa: CASSLWGASYQETQYF
d_gene: -; abundance: few; j_gene: TRBJ2-3; v_gene: TRBV7-6; CDR3nt: TGTGCCAGCAGCGGACGACTGGCCGTGGCTAGCACAGATACGCAGTATTTT; CDR3aa: CASSGRLAVASTDTQYF
d_gene: -; abundance: once; j_gene: TRBJ2-7; v_gene: TRBV15; CDR3nt: TGTGCCACCACCTTGGGGGATTCTACCTACGAGCAGTACTTC; CDR3aa: CATTLGDSTYEQYF
d_gene: -; abundance: -; j_gene: TRBJ2-7; v_gene: TRBV6-6; CDR3nt: TGTGCCAGCAGTTACTCCATAGGGTTCTCCTGCGAGCAGTACTTC; CDR3aa: CASSYSIGFSCEQYF
d_gene: -; abundance: once; j_gene: TRBJ2-3; v_gene: TRBV29-1; CDR3nt: TGCAGCGTCGGGACCCCCTGGGGGACGGGCACAGATACGCAGTATTTT; CDR3aa: CSVGTPWGTGTDTQYF
d_gene: TRBD1; abundance: -; j_gene: TRBJ1-4; v_gene: TRBV28; CDR3nt: TGTGCCAGCGCACGACAGGGAGATCAATATGAAAAACTGTTTTTT; CDR3aa: CASARQGDQYEKLFF
d_gene: -; abundance: -; j_gene: TRBJ2-3; v_gene: TRBV3-1; CDR3nt: TGTGCCAGCAGGAAAGAGACTCACCTGTATTTT; CDR3aa: CASRKETHLYF
d_gene: TRBD1; abundance: -; j_gene: TRBJ1-5; v_gene: TRBV6-6; CDR3nt: TGTGCCAGCAGCTCCGACAGGGGACATCAGCCCCAGCATTTT; CDR3aa: CASSSDRGHQPQHF
d_gene: -; abundance: -; j_gene: TRBJ2-7; v_gene: TRBV6-1; CDR3nt: TGTGCCAGCAGTGCGCCGGGACCGGGTGAGCAGTACTTC; CDR3aa: CASSAPGPGEQYF
d_gene: -; abundance: few; j_gene: TRBJ2-3; v_gene: TRBV21-1; CDR3nt: TGTGCCAGCAGCAAAGTCGGCGGAACGCACAGATACGCGTATTTT; CDR3aa: CASSKVGGTHRYAYF
d_gene: TRBD2; abundance: few; j_gene: TRBJ2-5; v_gene: TRBV20-1; CDR3nt: TGCAGTGCTAGGACTAGCGGGAGTCTCCAGTACTTC; CDR3aa: CSARTSGSLQYF
d_gene: -; abundance: -; j_gene: TRBJ2-3; v_gene: TRBV27; CDR3nt: TGTGCCAGCAGATCCCGGGGGACAGATACGCAGTATTTT; CDR3aa: CASRSRGTDTQYF
d_gene: TRBD2; abundance: -; j_gene: TRBJ2-1; v_gene: TRBV5-1; CDR3nt: TGCGCCAGCAGCTTGGTCGGACTAGCGGGAGCGGTCCACAATGAGCAGTTCTTC; CDR3aa: CASSLVGLAGAVHNEQFF
d_gene: TRBD1; abundance: -; j_gene: TRBJ2-1; v_gene: TRBV13; CDR3nt: TGTGCCAGCAGCCCGGGGACAGTCAATGAGCAGTTCTTC; CDR3aa: CASSPGTVNEQFF
d_gene: TRBD2; abundance: -; j_gene: TRBJ2-1; v_gene: TRBV7-8; CDR3nt: TGTGCCAGCAGCTCCCGGTATGGCGGGAGGGCTCAACGGGGTAATGAGCAGTTCTTC; CDR3aa: CASSSRYGGRAQRGNEQFF
d_gene: -; abundance: -; j_gene: TRBJ2-5; v_gene: TRBV5-5; CDR3nt: TGTGCCAGCAGCTTGGGGGCAGCCCGCTTCGAGGACCAGTACTTC; CDR3aa: CASSLGAARFEDQYF
d_gene: -; abundance: -; j_gene: TRBJ2-7; v_gene: TRBV28; CDR3nt: TGTGCCAGCAGTCCATTATACGGGGTAGCCTACGAGCAGTACTTC; CDR3aa: CASSPLYGVAYEQYF